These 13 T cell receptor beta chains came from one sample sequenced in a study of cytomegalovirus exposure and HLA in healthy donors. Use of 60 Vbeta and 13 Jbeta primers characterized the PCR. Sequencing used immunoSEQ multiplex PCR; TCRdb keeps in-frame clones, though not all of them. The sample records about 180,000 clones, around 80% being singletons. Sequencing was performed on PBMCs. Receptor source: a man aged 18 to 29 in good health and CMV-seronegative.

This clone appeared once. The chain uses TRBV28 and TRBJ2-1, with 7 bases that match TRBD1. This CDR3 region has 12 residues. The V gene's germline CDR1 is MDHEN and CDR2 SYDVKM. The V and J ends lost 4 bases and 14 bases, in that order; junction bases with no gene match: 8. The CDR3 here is CASSSRGRGEFF. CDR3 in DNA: TGTGCCAGCAGTTCTAGGGGGCGTGGAGAGTTCTTC.

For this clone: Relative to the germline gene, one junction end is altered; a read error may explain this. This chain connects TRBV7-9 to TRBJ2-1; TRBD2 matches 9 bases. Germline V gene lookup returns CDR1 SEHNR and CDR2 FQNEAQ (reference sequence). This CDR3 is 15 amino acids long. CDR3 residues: CSSSLASGIGNEQFF. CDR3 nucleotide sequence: TGTTCCAGCAGCTTAGCTAGCGGGATAGGAAATGAGCAGTTCTTC.

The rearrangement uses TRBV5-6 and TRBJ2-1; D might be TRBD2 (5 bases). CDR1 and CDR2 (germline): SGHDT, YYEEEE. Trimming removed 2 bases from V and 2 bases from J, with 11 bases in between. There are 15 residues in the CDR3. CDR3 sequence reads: CASSFALVPYNEQFF. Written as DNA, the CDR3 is TGTGCCAGCAGCTTCGCACTAGTCCCCTACAATGAGCAGTTCTTC.

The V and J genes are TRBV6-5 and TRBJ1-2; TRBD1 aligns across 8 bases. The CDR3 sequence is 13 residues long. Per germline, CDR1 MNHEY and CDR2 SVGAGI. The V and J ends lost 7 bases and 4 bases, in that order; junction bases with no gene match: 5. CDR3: CASTQGQAYGYTF. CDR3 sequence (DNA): TGTGCCAGCACCCAGGGACAGGCCTATGGCTACACCTTC.

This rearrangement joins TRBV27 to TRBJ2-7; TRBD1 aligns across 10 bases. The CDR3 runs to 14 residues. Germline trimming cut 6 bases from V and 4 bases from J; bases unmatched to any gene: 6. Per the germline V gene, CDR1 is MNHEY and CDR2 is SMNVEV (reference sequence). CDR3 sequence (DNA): TGTGCCAGCAGCGTCCGGGACAGGGGATACGAGCAGTACTTC. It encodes CASSVRDRGYEQYF.

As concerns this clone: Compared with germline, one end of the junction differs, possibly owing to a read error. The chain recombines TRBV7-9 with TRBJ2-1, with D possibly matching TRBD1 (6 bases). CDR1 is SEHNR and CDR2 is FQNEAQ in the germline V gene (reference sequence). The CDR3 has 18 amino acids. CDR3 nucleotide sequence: TGTGCCAGCACCTTAACCGGGAAGGGGGAGATTAGATACAATGAGCAGTTCTTC. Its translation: CASTLTGKGEIRYNEQFF.

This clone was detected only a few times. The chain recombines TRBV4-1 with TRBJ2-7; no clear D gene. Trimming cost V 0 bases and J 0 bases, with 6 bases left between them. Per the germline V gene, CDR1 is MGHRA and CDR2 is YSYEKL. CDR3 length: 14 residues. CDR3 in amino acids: CASSQDSYSYEQYF. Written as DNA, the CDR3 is TGCGCCAGCAGCCAAGATAGTTACTCCTACGAGCAGTACTTC.

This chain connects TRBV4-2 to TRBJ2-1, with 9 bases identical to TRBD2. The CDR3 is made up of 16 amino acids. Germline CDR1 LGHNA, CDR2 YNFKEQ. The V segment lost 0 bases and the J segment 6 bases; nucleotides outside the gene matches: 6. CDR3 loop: CASSQDLASGINEQFF. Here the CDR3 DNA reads TGTGCCAGCAGCCAAGATTTGGCTAGCGGGATCAATGAGCAGTTCTTC.

CDR3 nucleotides: TGTGCCAGCAGCGTCCAGGGGACGGTAGTGAGTGGCTACACCTTC. Translated: CASSVQGTVVSGYTF. The V and J genes are TRBV11-1 and TRBJ1-2; possibly TRBD1 for D (6 bases). V was clipped by 5 bases and J by 7 bases, with 20 bases between them. The CDR3 loop spans 15 amino acids. CDR1 and CDR2 (germline): SGHAT, FQDESV (reference sequence).

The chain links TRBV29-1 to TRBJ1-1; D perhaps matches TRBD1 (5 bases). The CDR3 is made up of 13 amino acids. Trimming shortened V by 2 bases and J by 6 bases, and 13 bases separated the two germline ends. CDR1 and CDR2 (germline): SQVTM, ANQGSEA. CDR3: CSVESYQGSEAFF. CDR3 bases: TGCAGCGTTGAATCTTATCAGGGTTCTGAAGCTTTCTTT.

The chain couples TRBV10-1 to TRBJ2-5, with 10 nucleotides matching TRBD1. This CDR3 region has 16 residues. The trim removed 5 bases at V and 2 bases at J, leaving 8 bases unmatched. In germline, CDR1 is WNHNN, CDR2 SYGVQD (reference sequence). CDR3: CASSLDRGPPQETQYF. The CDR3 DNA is TGCGCCAGCAGTCTAGACAGGGGGCCGCCACAAGAGACCCAGTACTTC.

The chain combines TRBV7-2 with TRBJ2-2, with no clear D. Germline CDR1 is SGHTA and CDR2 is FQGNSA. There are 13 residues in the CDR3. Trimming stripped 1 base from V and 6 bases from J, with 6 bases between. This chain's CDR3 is CASSLVGPGELFF. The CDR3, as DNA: TGTGCCAGCAGCTTAGTGGGCCCCGGGGAGCTGTTTTTT.

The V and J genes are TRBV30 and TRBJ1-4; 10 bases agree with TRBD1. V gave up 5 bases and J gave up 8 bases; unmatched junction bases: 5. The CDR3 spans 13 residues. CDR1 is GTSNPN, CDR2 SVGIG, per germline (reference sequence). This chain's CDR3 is CAWSTGGQEKLFF. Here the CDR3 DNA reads TGTGCCTGGTCGACAGGGGGCCAGGAAAAACTGTTTTTT.